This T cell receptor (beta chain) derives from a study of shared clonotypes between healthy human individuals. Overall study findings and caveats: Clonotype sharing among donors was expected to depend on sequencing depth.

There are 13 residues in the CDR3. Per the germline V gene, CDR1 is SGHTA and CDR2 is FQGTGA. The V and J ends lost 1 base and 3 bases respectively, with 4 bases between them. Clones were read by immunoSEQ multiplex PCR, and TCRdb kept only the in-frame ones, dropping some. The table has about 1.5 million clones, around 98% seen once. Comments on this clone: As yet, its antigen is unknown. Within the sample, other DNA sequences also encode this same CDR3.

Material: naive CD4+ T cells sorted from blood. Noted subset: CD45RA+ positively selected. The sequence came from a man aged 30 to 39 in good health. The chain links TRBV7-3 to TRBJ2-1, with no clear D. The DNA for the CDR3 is TGTGCCAGCAGCTTAAGCAGCTACAATGAGCAGTTCTTC. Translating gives CASSLSSYNEQFF.